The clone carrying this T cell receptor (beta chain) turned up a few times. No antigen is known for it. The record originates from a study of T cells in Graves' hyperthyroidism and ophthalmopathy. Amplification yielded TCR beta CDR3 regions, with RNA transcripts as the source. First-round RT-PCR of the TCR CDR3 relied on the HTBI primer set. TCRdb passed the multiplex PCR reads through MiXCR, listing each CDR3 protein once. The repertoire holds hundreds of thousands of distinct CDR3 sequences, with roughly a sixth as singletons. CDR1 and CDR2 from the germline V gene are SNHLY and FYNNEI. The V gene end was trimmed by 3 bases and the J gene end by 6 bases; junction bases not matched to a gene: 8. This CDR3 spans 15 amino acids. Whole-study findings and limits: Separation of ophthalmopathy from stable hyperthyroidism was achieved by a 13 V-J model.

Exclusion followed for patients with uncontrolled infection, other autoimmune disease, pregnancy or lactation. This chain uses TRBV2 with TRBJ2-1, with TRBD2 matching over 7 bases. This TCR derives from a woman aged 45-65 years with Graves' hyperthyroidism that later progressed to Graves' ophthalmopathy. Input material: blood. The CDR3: CASSELPGGTNEQFF. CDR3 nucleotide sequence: TGTGCCAGCAGTGAGCTCCCCGGGGGGACCAATGAGCAGTTCTTC.